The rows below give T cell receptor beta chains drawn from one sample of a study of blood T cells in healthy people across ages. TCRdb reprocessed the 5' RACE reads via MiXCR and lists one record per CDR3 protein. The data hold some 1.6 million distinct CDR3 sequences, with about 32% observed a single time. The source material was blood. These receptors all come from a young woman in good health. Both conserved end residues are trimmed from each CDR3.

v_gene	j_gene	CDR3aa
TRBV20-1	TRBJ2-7	SAIGQSYEQY
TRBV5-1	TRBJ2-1	ASAKGRENNEQF
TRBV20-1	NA	SASMASGSKDEQY
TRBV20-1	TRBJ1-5	SAMEGIQPQH
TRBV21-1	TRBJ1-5	ASDSQGRNQPQH
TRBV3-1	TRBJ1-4	ASSQGLPWEKLF
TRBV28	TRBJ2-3	ASSLRAAGGDTQY
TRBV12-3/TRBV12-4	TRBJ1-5	ASSLYGDQPQH
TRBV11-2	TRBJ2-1	ASSLDLAGGPYNEQF
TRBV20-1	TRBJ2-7	SARGGVLAGGFEQY
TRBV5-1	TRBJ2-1	ASSSDGSAVDEQF
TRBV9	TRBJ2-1	ASSVAGGPYEQF
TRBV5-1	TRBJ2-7	ASSLNPTFSFYEQY
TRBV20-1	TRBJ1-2	SARGGPQGANYGYT
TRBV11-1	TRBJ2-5	ASSLDGQGQTQY
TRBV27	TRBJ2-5	ASSLTPPGLGRETQY
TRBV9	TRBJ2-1	ASGRDRGRNEQF
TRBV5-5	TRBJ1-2	ASSLYGGQSRSNYGCT
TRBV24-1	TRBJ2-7	ATRGTPYEQY
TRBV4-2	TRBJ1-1	ASSTPGTGLNSEAF
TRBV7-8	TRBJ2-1	ASSVKVDRAYEQF
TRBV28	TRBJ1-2	ASSLRRHGYT
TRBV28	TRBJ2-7	ASSLTSGSKIYEQY
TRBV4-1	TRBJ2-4	ASSPPGQAQNIQY
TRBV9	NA	ASSSRSGLAGIYNEQY
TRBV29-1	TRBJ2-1	SVPGLAEVNEQF
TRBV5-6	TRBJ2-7	ASTGGGFDEQY
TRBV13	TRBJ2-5	ASRWGPKSETQY
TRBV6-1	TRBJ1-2	ASRKLPPYGYT